This T cell receptor (beta chain) was identified in a study of shared clonotypes between healthy human individuals. Study conclusions and caveats: Approximately 5.3% was the fraction of naive CD4 clonotypes found shared across several donors. The donor pool, a small one, limited the genetic and exposure-history diversity represented.

Remarks on this clone: Its matching antigen is unknown.

TCRdb's table, derived via immunoSEQ multiplex PCR, lists solely in-frame clones and lacks some. The data show approximately 2.1 million clones, 93% seen once. Source material: naive CD4+ T cells from PBMCs. Subset defined: CD45RA+ positively selected. This receptor was identified in a man between 18 and 29 years old in good health. Some clones in this sample may be carry-over from other donors' samples.

This chain's CDR3 is CASSKARTSGRPLQLFF. CDR3 nucleotides: TGTGCCAGCAGCAAAGCCAGGACTAGCGGGAGGCCTCTCCAGCTGTTTTTT. J is TRBJ2-2 and V is TRBV21-1; TRBD2 was called by the table and not checked on the DNA. TRBV21-1 represents a pseudogene. CDR3 size: 17 residues.